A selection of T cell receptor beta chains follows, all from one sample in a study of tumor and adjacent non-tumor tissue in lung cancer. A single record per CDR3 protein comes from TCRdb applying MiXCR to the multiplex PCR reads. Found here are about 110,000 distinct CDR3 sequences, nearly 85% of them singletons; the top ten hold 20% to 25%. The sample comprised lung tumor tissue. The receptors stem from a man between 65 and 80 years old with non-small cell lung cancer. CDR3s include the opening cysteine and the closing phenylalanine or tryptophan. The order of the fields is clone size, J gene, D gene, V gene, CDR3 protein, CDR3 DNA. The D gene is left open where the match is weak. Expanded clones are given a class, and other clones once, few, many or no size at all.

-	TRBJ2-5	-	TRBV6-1	CASSERLTGGAGETQYF	TGTGCCAGCAGTGAAAGGCTCACAGGCGGGGCTGGAGAGACCCAGTACTTC
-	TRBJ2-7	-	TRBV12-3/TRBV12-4	CASRFGVGGRYEQYF	TGTGCCAGCAGGTTCGGGGTGGGGGGGCGGTATGAGCAGTACTTC
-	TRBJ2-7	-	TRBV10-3	CVINPGSNERYF	TGTGTCATCAACCCGGGAAGCAACGAGCGGTACTTC
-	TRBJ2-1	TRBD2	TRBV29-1	CSGRLAEFYNEQFF	TGCAGCGGTAGACTAGCGGAGTTCTACAACGAGCAGTTCTTC
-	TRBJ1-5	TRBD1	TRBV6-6	CGRHGTGRQPQHF	TGTGGCAGGCACGGGACAGGGCGACAGCCCCAGCATTTT
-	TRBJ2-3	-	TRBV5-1	CANSLSGVAGTDTQYF	TGCGCCAACAGCTTGTCCGGAGTAGCGGGCACAGATACGCAGTATTTT
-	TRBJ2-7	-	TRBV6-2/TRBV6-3	CASIKGSSYEQYF	TGTGCCAGCATAAAAGGAAGCTCATACGAGCAGTACTTC
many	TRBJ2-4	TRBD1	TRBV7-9	CASSPSTGVENIQYF	TGTGCCAGCAGCCCCTCGACAGGGGTTGAAAACATTCAGTACTTC
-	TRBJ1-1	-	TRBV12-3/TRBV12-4	CVMTVDSHTEAFF	TGTGTCATGACGGTTGACTCGCACACTGAAGCTTTCTTT
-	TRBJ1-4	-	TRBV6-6	CANNWGASEKLLF	TGTGCCAATAACTGGGGTGCCAGTGAAAAACTGTTATTT
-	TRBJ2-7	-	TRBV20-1	CSTTGAVKQYF	TGCAGTACTACCGGGGCAGTCAAGCAGTACTTC
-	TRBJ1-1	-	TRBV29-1	CSGIIGRGNTEAFF	TGCAGCGGTATAATCGGCAGGGGGAACACTGAAGCTTTCTTT
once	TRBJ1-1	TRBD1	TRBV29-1	CSIKTGAALNTKAFF	TGCAGCATTAAAACAGGGGCAGCATTGAACACTAAAGCTTTCTTT
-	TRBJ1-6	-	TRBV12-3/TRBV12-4	CASSNRDISPLHF	TGTGCCAGCAGTAACCGGGACATATCACCCCTCCACTTT
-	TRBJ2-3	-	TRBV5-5	CAIRTTDTQYF	TGTGCTATCCGAACCACAGATACGCAGTATTTT
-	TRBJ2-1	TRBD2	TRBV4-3	CASSQDPAGPEYKEQFF	TGCGCCAGCAGCCAAGATCCAGCGGGACCTGAATACAAAGAGCAGTTCTTC
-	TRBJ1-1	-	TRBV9	CTSSVDLQGKVFF	TGTACCAGCAGCGTAGATTTGCAGGGCAAAGTTTTCTTT
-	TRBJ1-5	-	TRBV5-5	CASSVGRATGNKPQHF	TGTGCCAGTAGCGTTGGTAGGGCAACAGGCAATAAGCCCCAGCATTTT
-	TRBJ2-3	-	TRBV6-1	CAISEDGTGGSDTQYF	TGTGCCATCAGTGAAGATGGCACCGGAGGATCAGACACGCAGTATTTT
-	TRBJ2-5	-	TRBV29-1	CSAEARGETQYF	TGTAGCGCTGAGGCAAGGGGAGAGACCCAGTACTTC
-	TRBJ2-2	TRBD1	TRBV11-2	CATSLVGTGVAGEPFF	TGTGCCACCAGTTTAGTGGGCACAGGGGTTGCCGGGGAGCCGTTTTTT
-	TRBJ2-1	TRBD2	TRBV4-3	CASSPLLAGGDEQFF	TGCGCCAGCAGCCCCCTTCTAGCGGGAGGGGACGAGCAGTTCTTC
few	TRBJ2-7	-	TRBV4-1	CTSSWTLAGEGDEQYF	TGCACCAGCAGCTGGACACTTGCGGGAGAGGGGGACGAGCAGTACTTC
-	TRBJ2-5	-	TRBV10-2	CATHGGVTRGGGTQYF	TGCGCCACCCACGGAGGTGTAACAAGGGGTGGGGGGACCCAGTACTTC
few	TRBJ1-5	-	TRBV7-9	CASTIYRFFRSQPQHF	TGTGCCAGCACCATCTATCGCTTTTTTAGGTCGCAGCCCCAGCATTTT
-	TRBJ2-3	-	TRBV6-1	CASSDSGAGDTLYF	TGTGCCAGCAGTGATTCCGGGGCCGGGGATACGCTGTATTTT
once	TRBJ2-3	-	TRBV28	CTSSPLKGRTDTQYF	TGTACCAGCAGTCCATTAAAGGGGCGCACAGATACGCAGTATTTT